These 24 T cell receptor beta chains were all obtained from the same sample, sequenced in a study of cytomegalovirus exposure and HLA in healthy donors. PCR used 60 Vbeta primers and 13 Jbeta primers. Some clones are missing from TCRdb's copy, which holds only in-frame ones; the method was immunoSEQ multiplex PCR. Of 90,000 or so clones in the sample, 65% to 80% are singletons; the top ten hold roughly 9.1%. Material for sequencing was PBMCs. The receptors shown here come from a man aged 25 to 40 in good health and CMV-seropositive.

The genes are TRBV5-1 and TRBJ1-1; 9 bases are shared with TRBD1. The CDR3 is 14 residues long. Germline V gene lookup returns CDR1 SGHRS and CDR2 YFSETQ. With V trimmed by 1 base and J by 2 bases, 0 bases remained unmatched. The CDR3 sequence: CASSLTGGNTEAFF. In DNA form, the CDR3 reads TGCGCCAGCAGCTTGACAGGGGGCAACACTGAAGCTTTCTTT.

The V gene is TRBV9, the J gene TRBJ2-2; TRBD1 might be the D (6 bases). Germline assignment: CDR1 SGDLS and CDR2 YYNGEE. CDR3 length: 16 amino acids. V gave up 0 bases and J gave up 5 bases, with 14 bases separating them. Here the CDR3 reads CASSVGKWTETGELFF. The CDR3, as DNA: TGTGCCAGCAGCGTAGGTAAATGGACAGAAACCGGGGAGCTGTTTTTT.

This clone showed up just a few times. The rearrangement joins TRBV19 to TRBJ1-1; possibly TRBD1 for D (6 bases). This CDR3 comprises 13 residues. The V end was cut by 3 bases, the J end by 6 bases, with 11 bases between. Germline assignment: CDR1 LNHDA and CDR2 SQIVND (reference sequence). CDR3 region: CASSMGAPAEAFF. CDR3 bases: TGTGCCAGTAGTATGGGGGCGCCCGCTGAAGCTTTCTTT.

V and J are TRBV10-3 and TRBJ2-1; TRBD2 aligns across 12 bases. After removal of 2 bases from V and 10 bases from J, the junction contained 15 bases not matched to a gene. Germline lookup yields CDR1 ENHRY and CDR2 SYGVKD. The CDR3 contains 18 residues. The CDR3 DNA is TGTGCCATCAGTGAGACTAAGACTAGCGGGGGCCCGACTGACGAGCAGTTCTTC. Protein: CAISETKTSGGPTDEQFF.

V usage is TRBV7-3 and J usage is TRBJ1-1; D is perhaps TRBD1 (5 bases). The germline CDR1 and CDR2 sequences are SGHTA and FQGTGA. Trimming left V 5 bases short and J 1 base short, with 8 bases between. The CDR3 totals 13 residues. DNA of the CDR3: TGTGCCAGCAGCAACCAGGGGAACACTGAAGCTTTCTTT. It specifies CASSNQGNTEAFF.

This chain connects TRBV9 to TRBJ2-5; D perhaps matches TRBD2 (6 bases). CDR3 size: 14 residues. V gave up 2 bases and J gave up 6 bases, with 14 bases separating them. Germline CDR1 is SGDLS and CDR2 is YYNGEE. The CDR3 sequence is CASSVSGTPQTQYF. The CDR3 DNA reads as TGTGCCAGCAGCGTTTCCGGGACTCCCCAGACCCAGTACTTC.

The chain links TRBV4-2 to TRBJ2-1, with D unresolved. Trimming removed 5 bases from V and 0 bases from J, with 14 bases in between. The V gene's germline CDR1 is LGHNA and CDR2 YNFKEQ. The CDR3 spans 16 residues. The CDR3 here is CASSVSQASSYNEQFF. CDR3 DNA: TGTGCCAGCAGCGTAAGTCAGGCAAGCTCCTACAATGAGCAGTTCTTC.

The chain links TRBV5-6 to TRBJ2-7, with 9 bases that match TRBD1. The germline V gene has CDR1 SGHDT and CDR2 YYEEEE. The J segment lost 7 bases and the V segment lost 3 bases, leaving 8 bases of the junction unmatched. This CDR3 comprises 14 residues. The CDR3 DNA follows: TGTGCCAGCAGCTCGGGGACAGGGACAATGGAGCAGTACTTC. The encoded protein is CASSSGTGTMEQYF.

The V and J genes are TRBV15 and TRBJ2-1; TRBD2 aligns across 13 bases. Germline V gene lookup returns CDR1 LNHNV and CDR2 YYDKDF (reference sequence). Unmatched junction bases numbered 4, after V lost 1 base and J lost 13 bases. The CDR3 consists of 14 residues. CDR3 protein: CATSRGLAGGIQFF. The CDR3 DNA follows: TGTGCCACCAGCAGAGGACTAGCGGGGGGCATTCAGTTCTTC.

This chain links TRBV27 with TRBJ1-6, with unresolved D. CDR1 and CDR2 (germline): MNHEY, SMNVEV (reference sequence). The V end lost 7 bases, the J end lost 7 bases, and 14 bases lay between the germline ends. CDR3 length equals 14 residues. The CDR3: CASTVGVGNSPLHF. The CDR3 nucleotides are TGTGCCAGCACCGTCGGGGTTGGGAATTCACCCCTCCACTTT.

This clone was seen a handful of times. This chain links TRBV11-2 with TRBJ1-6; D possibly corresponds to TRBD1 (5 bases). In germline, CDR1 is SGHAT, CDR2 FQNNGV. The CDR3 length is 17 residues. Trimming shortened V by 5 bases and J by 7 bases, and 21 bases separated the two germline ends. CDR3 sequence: CASSQRPGQGGNSPLHF. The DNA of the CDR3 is TGTGCCAGCAGCCAACGCCCCGGGCAGGGTGGGAATTCACCCCTCCACTTT.

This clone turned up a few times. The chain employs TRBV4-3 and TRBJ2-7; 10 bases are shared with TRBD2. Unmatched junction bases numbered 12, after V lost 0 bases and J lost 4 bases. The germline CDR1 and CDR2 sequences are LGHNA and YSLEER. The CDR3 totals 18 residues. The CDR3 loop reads CASSQELTRLAGEYEQYF. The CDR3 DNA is TGCGCCAGCAGCCAAGAGTTGACGAGGCTAGCGGGGGAGTACGAGCAGTACTTC.

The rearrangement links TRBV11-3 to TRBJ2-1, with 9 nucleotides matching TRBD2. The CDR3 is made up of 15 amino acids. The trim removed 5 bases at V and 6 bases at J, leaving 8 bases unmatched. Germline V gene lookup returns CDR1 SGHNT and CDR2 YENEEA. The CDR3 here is CASSLAGLDSNEQFF. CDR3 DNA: TGTGCCAGCAGCCTAGCGGGATTAGATAGCAATGAGCAGTTCTTC.

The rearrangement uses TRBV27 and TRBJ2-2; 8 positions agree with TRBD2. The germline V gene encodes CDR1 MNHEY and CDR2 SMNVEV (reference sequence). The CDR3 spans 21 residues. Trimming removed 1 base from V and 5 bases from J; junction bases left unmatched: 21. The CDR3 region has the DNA TGTGCCAGCAGTTTATATGCCCCCGGGGGACTAGAGAGAGGGGGTACCGGGGAGCTGTTTTTT. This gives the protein CASSLYAPGGLERGGTGELFF.

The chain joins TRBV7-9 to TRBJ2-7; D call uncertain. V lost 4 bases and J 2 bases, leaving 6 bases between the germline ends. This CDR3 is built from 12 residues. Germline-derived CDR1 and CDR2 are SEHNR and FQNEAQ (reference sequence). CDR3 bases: TGTGCCAGCAGCTCCCTTACCTACGAGCAGTACTTC. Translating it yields CASSSLTYEQYF.

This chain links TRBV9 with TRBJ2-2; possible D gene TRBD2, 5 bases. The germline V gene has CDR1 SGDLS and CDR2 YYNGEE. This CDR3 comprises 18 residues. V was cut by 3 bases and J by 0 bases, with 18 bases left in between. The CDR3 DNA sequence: TGTGCCAGCAGCGGTAGTTCGGGAACACTTACGAACACCGGGGAGCTGTTTTTT. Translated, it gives CASSGSSGTLTNTGELFF.

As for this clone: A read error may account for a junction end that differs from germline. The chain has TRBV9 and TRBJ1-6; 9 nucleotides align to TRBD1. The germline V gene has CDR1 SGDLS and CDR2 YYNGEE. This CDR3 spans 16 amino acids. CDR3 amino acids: CASSFSEGQGKSPLHF. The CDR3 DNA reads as TGTGCCAGCAGCTTTTCCGAGGGACAGGGTAAATCACCTCTCCACTTT.

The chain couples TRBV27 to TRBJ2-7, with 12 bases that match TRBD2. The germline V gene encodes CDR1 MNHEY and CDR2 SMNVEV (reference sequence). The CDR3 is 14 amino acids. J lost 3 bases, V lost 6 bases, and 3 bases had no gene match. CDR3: CASRLAGGSYEQYF. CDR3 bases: TGTGCCAGCAGGCTAGCGGGGGGGAGCTACGAGCAGTACTTC.

Here the CDR3 DNA reads TGTGCCAGCAGCTTAGGAGGGGGCGGGACAGATACGCAGTATTTT. This encodes CASSLGGGGTDTQYF. The V and J genes are TRBV7-2 and TRBJ2-3; 7 bases map to TRBD1. Germline CDR1 reads SGHTA; CDR2 reads FQGNSA. The CDR3 spans 15 residues. After removal of 1 base from V and 3 bases from J, the junction contained 4 bases not matched to a gene. The full variable domain, in which reference TRBV7-2 and TRBJ2-3 provide the parts outside the CDR3, is GAGVSQSPSNKVTEKGKDVELRCDPISGHTALYWYRQSLGQGLEFLIYFQGNSAPDKSGLPSDRFSAERTGGSVSTLTIQRTQQEDSAVYLCASSLGGGGTDTQYFGPGTRLTVL.

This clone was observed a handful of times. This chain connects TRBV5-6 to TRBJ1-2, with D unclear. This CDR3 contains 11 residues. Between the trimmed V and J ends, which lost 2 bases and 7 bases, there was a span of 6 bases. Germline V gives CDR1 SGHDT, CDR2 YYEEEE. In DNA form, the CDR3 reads TGTGCCAGCAGCTTACGGGGTGGCTACACCTTC. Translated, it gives CASSLRGGYTF.

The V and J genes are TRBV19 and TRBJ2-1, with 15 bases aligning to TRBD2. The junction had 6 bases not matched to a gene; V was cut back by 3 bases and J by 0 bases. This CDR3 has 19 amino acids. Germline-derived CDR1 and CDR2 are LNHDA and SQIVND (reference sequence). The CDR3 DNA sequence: TGTGCCAGTAGTATTGGACTAGCGGGGGGGCTTTCCTCCTACAATGAGCAGTTCTTC. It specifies CASSIGLAGGLSSYNEQFF.

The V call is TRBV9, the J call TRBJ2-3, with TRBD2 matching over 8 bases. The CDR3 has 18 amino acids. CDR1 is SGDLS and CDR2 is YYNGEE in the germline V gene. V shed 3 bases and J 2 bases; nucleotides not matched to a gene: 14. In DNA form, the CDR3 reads TGTGCCAGCAGCGCGCAAGCAACCTTAGCGGGGCTCACAGATACGCAGTATTTT. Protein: CASSAQATLAGLTDTQYF.

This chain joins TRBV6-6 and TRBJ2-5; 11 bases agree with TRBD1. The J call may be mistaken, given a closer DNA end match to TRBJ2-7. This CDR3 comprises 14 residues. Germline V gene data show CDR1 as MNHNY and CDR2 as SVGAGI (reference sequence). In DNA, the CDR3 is TGTGCCAGCAGTTACGGGACAGGGGGTTACGAGCAGTACTTC. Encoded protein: CASSYGTGGYEQYF.

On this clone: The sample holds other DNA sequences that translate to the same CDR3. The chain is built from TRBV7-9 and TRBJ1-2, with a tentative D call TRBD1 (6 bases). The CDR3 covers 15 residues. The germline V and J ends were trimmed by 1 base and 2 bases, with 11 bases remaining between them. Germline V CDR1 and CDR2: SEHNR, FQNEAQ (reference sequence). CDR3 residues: CASSLGGGKNYGYTF. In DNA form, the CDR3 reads TGTGCCAGCAGCTTAGGGGGGGGCAAGAACTATGGCTACACCTTC.